This TCR beta chain was identified during a study of blood T cell repertoires in COVID-19. The overall study: COVID-19 samples from acute and convalescent phases originated in the United States, Italy and Spain. The analysed material was cDNA or gDNA that came from T cells, B-cell-depleted T cells, or PBMCs.

As processed by the authors: Amplification from reference gene primers served as the basis for estimated nucleated cell counts. TCRdb keeps only in-frame clones here, not all; method: immunoSEQ multiplex PCR. The V and J calls and clone size were taken over from that table, and D and trimming were inferred from the DNA. The table shows 120,000 or so clones, with about 83% occurring only once. Germline values: CDR1 SQVTM, CDR2 ANQGSEA. V was pared by 7 bases and J by 2 bases, with 6 bases of the junction left unmatched. This CDR3 comprises 14 residues. The chain employs TRBV29-1 and TRBJ2-1, with 9 bases lining up with TRBD2. Sequenced input: peripheral blood. This receptor was obtained from a man aged 60 to 69 with acute or convalescent COVID-19. In DNA, the CDR3 is TGCAGCGAGGGGGCGGGAGGGCCCTACAATGAGCAGTTCTTC. It encodes CSEGAGGPYNEQFF.